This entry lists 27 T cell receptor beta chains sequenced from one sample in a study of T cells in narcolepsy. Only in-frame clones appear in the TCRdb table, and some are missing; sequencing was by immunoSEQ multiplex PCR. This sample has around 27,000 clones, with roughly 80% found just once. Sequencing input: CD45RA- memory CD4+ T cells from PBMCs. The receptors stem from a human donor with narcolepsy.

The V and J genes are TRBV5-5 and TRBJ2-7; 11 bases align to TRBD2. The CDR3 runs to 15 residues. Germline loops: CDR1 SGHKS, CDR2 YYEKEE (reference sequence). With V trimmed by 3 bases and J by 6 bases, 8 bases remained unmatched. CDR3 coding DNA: TGTGCCAGCAGCTCGAAACTAGCGGGAGCAGCCGAGCAGTACTTC. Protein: CASSSKLAGAAEQYF.

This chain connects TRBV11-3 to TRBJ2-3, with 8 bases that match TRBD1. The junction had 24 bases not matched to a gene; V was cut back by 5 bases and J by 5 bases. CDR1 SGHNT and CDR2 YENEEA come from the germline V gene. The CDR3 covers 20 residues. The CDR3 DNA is TGTGCCAGCAGCCGCCGGACAGGGAGCATTGCCCGAGGTCGTTTAGATACGCAGTATTTT. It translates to CASSRRTGSIARGRLDTQYF.

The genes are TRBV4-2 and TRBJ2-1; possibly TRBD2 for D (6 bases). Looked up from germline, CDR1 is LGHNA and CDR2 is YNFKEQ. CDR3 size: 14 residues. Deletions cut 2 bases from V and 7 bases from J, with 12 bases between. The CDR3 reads CASSQPGTLNEQFF. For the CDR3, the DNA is TGTGCCAGCAGCCAACCCGGGACTCTGAATGAGCAGTTCTTC.

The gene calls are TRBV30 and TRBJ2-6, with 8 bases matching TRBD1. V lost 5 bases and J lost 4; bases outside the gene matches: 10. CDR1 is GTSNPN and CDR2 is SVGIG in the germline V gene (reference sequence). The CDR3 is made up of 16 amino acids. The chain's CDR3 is CAWAGTGRSGANVLTF. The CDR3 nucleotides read TGTGCCTGGGCGGGGACAGGACGATCCGGGGCCAACGTCCTGACTTTC.

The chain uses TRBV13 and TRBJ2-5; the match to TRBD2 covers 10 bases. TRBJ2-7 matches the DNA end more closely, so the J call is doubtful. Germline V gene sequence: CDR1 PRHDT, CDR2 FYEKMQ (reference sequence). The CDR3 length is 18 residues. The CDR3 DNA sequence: TGTGCCAGCAGCGCTTACGGGACTAGCGTAAGTTGGTCCTACGAGCAGTACTTC. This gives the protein CASSAYGTSVSWSYEQYF.

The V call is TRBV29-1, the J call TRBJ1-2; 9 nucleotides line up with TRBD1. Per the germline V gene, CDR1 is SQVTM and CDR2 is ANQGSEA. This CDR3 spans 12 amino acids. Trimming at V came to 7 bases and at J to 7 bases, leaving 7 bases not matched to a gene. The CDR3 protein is CSGQGQGGGYTF. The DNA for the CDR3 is TGCAGCGGCCAGGGACAGGGCGGTGGCTACACCTTC.

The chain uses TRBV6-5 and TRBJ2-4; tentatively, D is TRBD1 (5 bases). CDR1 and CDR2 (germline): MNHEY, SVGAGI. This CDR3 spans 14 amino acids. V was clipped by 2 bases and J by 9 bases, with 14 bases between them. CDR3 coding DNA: TGTGCCAGCAGTTACCAGGAAGGGGTTGCCATTCAGTACTTC. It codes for CASSYQEGVAIQYF.

The CDR3 DNA reads TGCGCCAGCAGTTGGACTCCTTCGAGCAATGAGCAGTTCTTC. Translation: CASSWTPSSNEQFF. The rearrangement uses TRBV5-1 and TRBJ2-1; D perhaps matches TRBD2 (5 bases). CDR1 and CDR2 (germline): SGHRS, YFSETQ. The V and J ends lost 5 bases and 6 bases respectively, with 15 bases between them. CDR3 size: 14 residues.

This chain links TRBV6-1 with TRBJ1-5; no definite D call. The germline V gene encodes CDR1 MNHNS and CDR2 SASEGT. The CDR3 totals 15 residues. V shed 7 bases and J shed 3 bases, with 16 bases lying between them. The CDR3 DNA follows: TGTGCCAGCATCCCCGATGGGTCGAACAATCAGCCCCAGCATTTT. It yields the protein CASIPDGSNNQPQHF.

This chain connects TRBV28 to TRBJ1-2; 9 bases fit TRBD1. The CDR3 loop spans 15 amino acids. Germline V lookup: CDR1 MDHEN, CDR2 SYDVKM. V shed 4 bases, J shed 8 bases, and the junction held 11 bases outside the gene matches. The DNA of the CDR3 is TGTGCCAGCAGTTCCCCCACAGGGGGCGCGTCCGGCTACACCTTC. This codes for CASSSPTGGASGYTF.

In DNA form, the CDR3 reads TGTGCCAGCAGCTTGTGGGGGGGTAATGAAAAACTGTTTTTT. Protein: CASSLWGGNEKLFF. This sequence joins TRBV5-4 and TRBJ1-4; D might be TRBD1 (5 bases). Germline-derived CDR1 and CDR2 are SGHNT and YYREEE (reference sequence). The CDR3 spans 14 residues. Trimming cost V 1 base and J 4 bases, with 8 bases left between them.

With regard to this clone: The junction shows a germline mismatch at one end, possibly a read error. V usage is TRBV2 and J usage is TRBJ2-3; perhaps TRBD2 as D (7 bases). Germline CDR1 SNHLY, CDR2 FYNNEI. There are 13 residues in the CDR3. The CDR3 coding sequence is TGTGCCAGCAGGGGGAGGGACACAGATATGCAGTATTTT. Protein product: CASRGRDTDMQYF.

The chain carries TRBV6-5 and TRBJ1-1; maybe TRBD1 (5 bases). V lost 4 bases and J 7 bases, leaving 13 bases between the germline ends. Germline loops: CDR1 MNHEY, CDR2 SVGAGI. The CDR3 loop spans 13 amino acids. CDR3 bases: TGTGCCAGCAGTTTAGCGGGACGGAGTGAAGCTTTCTTT. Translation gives CASSLAGRSEAFF.

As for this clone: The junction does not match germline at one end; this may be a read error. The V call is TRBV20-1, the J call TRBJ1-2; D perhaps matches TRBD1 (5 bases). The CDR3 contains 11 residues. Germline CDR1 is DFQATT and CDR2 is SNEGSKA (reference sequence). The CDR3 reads CGSGTDSGYTF. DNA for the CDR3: TGTGGATCCGGGACCGACAGCGGCTACACCTTC.

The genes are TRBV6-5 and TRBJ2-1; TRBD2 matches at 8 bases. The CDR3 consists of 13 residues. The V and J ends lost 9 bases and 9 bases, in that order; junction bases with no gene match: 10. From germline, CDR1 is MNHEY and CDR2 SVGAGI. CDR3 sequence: CASSSGLAIEQFF. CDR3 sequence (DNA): TGTGCCAGTTCGTCCGGACTAGCAATTGAGCAGTTCTTC.

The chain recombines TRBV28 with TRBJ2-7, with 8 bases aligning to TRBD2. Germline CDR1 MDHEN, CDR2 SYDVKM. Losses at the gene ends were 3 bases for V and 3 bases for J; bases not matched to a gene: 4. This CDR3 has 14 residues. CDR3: CASSLAGGIYEQYF. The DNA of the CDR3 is TGTGCCAGCAGTTTGGCGGGGGGAATCTACGAGCAGTACTTC.

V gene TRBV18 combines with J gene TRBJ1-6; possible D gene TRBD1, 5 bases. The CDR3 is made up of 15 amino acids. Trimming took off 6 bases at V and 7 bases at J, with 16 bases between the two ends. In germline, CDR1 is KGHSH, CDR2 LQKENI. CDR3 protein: CASSPAGQRNSPLHF. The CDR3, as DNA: TGTGCCAGCTCGCCCGCGGGGCAGCGGAATTCACCCCTCCACTTT.

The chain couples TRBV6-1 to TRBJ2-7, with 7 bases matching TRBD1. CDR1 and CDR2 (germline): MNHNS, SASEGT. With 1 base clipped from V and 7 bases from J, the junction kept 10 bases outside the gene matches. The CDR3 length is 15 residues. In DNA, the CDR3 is TGTGCCAGCAGTGAAGATAGGACAGGCATGACAGAGCAGTACTTC. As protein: CASSEDRTGMTEQYF.

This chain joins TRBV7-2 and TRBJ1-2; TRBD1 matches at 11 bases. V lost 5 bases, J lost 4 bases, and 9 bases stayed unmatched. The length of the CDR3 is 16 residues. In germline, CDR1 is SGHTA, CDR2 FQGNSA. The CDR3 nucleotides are TGTGCCAGCAGCGTACTCGGGACAGGGGGTCTCTATGGCTACACCTTC. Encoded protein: CASSVLGTGGLYGYTF.

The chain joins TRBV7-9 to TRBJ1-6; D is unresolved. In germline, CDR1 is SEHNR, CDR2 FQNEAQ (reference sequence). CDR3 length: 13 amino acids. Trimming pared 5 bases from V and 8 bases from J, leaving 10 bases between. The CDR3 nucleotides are TGTGCCAGCAGCCCCTCAGCTGATTCACCCCTCCACTTT. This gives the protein CASSPSADSPLHF.

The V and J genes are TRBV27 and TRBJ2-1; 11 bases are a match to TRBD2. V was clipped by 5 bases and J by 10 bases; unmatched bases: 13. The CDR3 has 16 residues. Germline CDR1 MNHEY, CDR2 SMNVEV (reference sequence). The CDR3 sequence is CASSTWTSGLHLEQFF. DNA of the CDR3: TGTGCCAGCAGTACCTGGACTAGCGGGTTACATTTGGAGCAGTTCTTC.

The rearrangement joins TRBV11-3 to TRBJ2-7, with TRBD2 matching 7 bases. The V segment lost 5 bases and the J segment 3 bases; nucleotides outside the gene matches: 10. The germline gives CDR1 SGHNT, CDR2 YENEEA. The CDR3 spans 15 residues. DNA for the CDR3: TGTGCCAGCAGCAAACATACCGGGACTATCTACGAGCAGTACTTC. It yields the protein CASSKHTGTIYEQYF.

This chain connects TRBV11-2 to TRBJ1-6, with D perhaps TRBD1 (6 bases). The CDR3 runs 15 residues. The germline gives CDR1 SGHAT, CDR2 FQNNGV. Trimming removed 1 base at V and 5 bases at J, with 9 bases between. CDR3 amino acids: CASSLGQADNSPLHF. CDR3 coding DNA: TGTGCCAGCAGCTTAGGACAGGCTGATAATTCACCCCTCCACTTT.

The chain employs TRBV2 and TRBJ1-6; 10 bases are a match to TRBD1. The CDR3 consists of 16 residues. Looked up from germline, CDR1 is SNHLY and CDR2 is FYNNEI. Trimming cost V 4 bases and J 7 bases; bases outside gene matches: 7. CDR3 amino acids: CASSGESGQGNSPLHF. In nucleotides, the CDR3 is TGTGCCAGCAGTGGAGAGTCGGGACAGGGGAATTCACCCCTCCACTTT. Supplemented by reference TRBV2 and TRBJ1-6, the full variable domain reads EPEVTQTPSHQVTQMGQEVILRCVPISNHLYFYWYRQILGQKVEFLVSFYNNEISEKSEIFDDQFSVERPDGSNFTLKIRSTKLEDSAMYFCASSGESGQGNSPLHFGNGTRLTVT.

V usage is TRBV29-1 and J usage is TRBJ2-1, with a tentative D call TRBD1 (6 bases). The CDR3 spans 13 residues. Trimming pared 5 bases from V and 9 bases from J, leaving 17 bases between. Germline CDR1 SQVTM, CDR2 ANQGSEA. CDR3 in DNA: TGCAGCGTTTCTGTAGGGGGAGAGGGTGAGCAGTTCTTC. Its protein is CSVSVGGEGEQFF.

The chain's CDR3 is CASSYSLALEAFF. DNA for the CDR3: TGTGCCAGCAGTTACTCGCTAGCTCTTGAAGCTTTCTTT. V and J are TRBV6-5 and TRBJ1-1; no clear D gene. This CDR3 has 13 residues. The V end was cut by 0 bases, the J end by 7 bases, with 9 bases between. The germline V gene encodes CDR1 MNHEY and CDR2 SVGAGI.

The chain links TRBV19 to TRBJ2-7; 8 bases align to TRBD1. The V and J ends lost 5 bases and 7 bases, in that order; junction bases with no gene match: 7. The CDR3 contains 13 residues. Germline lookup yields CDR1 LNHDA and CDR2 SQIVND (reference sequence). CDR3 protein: CASSSTGAGEQYF. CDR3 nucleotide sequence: TGTGCCAGTAGTTCGACAGGGGCAGGGGAGCAGTACTTC. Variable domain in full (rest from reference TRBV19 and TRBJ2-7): DGGITQSPKYLFRKEGQNVTLSCEQNLNHDAMYWYRQDPGQGLRLIYYSQIVNDFQKGDIAEGYSVSREKKESFPLTVTSAQKNPTAFYLCASSSTGAGEQYFGPGTRLTVT.